The 32 T cell receptor beta chains in this list originate from one sample, sequenced in a study of Graves' ophthalmopathy and Graves' hyperthyroidism. RNA served as the template for amplifying TCR beta CDR3 regions. Following a first-round RT-PCR that used HTBI primers, a second-round multiplex PCR was carried out. One entry per CDR3 protein results from TCRdb running MiXCR on the multiplex PCR reads. The repertoire holds 450,000 or so distinct CDR3 sequences, with around 15% as singletons. Material: blood. Receptor source: a woman in her 30s with Graves' ophthalmopathy.

This clonotype was detected many times. CDR3 residues: CASSQTDYEQYF. The CDR3 bases are TGTGCCAGCAGCCAGACAGACTACGAGCAGTACTTC. The genes are TRBV7-9 and TRBJ2-7; a weak D match, TRBD1 (5 bases). The CDR3 is made up of 12 amino acids. V was pared by 5 bases and J by 3 bases, with 8 bases between. Germline CDR1 reads SEHNR; CDR2 reads FQNEAQ (reference sequence).

This clonotype was counted at least ten times. The chain has TRBV25-1 and TRBJ1-2, with 8 bases fitting TRBD1. The CDR3 consists of 18 residues. J lost 6 bases, V lost 5 bases, and 20 bases had no gene match. Germline V CDR1 and CDR2: MGHDK, SYGVNS. CDR3 DNA: TGTGCCAGCAGTAAGGTTTCGCAGGGGGCAGACTTGGAGAATGGCTACACCTTC. Its translation: CASSKVSQGADLENGYTF.

This clonotype has a count of ten or more. This chain connects TRBV9 to TRBJ1-1; D is ambiguous. CDR1 and CDR2 from the germline V gene are SGDLS and YYNGEE. The V end was cut by 0 bases, the J end by 0 bases, with 12 bases between. The CDR3 has 16 residues. Here the CDR3 reads CASSVGGVGLNTEAFF. In DNA form, the CDR3 reads TGTGCCAGCAGCGTAGGGGGAGTCGGATTGAACACTGAAGCTTTCTTT.

This clonotype was counted at least ten times. CDR3 amino acids: CASILGGPGTEAFF. CDR3 coding DNA: TGTGCCAGCATCCTTGGGGGCCCGGGCACTGAAGCTTTCTTT. The rearrangement joins TRBV12-3 or TRBV12-4 to TRBJ1-1; a possible D gene is TRBD1 (6 bases). This CDR3 spans 14 amino acids. The ends were cut back, 7 bases at V and 4 bases at J, with 16 bases in the middle.

There are many counts of this clonotype. The chain carries TRBV18 and TRBJ1-2; D might be TRBD1 (6 bases). CDR1 is KGHSH and CDR2 is LQKENI in the germline V gene. The CDR3 runs 17 residues. V lost 1 base and J lost 0, with 15 bases in between. CDR3 sequence: CASSPRGNRVANYGYTF. In DNA form, the CDR3 reads TGTGCCAGCTCACCACGAGGGAACAGGGTAGCTAACTATGGCTACACCTTC.

This clonotype was recorded at least ten times. The V and J genes are TRBV12-3 or TRBV12-4 and TRBJ1-5; no definite D call. CDR3 length: 13 amino acids. Between the trimmed V and J ends, which lost 3 bases and 6 bases, there was a span of 9 bases. The CDR3 DNA is TGTGCCAGCAGTTTTGAGGGAAGTCAGCCCCAGCATTTT. This gives the protein CASSFEGSQPQHF.

This clonotype has a count of ten or more. This sequence joins TRBV18 and TRBJ1-2; perhaps TRBD1 as D (5 bases). V lost 6 bases and J lost 2, with 19 bases in between. From germline, CDR1 is KGHSH and CDR2 LQKENI. The CDR3 length is 16 residues. The CDR3 protein is CASSPRRGKNNYGYTF. The CDR3 nucleotides read TGTGCCAGCTCTCCGAGACGGGGGAAGAACAACTATGGCTACACCTTC.

This clonotype was detected ten times or more. The rearrangement joins TRBV6-5 to TRBJ2-7; 9 bases agree with TRBD1. V lost 0 bases, J lost 5 bases, and 8 bases stayed unmatched. Germline V CDR1 and CDR2: MNHEY, SVGAGI. CDR3 size: 16 residues. The CDR3 loop is CASSYSKTGTGHEQYF. The CDR3 nucleotides are TGTGCCAGCAGTTACTCGAAAACCGGGACAGGGCACGAGCAGTACTTC.

This clonotype was recorded many times. The chain couples TRBV15 to TRBJ2-7; weak D call: TRBD2 (6 bases). The V and J ends lost 3 bases and 2 bases respectively, with 8 bases between them. Germline V CDR1 and CDR2: LNHNV, YYDKDF (reference sequence). The CDR3 totals 13 residues. The CDR3 reads CATSRDYAYEQYF. The CDR3 DNA is TGTGCCACCAGCAGGGACTACGCCTACGAGCAGTACTTC. The variable domain in full, completed from reference TRBV15 and TRBJ2-7, reads DAMVIQNPRYQVTQFGKPVTLSCSQTLNHNVMYWYQQKSSQAPKLLFHYYDKDFNNEADTPDNFQSRRPNTSFCFLDIRSPGLGDTAMYLCATSRDYAYEQYFGPGTRLTVT.

In its sample, this clonotype was seen many times. The chain links TRBV28 to TRBJ1-5; TRBD1 might be the D (5 bases). Germline V gene sequence: CDR1 MDHEN, CDR2 SYDVKM. CDR3 size: 13 residues. Trimming removed 5 bases from V and 4 bases from J, with 9 bases in between. The CDR3 DNA is TGTGCCAGCAGTACAGAGGGGAATCAGCCCCAGCATTTT. Amino acid sequence: CASSTEGNQPQHF.

This clonotype was seen many times. V and J are TRBV6-2 or TRBV6-3 and TRBJ1-1; a possible D gene is TRBD1 (5 bases). The CDR3 sequence is 13 residues long. CDR1 is MNHEY, CDR2 SVGEGT, per germline. V dropped 2 bases and J dropped 5 bases, with 9 bases sitting between them. The CDR3 loop reads CASSYIEGTEAFF. The DNA of the CDR3 is TGTGCCAGCAGTTACATAGAGGGGACTGAAGCTTTCTTT.

Only a few counts were recorded for this clonotype. V usage is TRBV7-9 and J usage is TRBJ2-7, with 7 bases that match TRBD2. The V and J ends lost 6 bases and 3 bases, in that order; junction bases with no gene match: 11. The CDR3 totals 15 residues. Germline CDR1 and CDR2: SEHNR and FQNEAQ (reference sequence). In DNA form, the CDR3 reads TGTGCCAGCAGTCCCCGGGGAGGGGTACTCTACGAGCAGTACTTC. Translation: CASSPRGGVLYEQYF.

As to this clonotype: One base away lies a much larger clone, so this may be a sequencing read error. The genes are TRBV30 and TRBJ1-2; D is perhaps TRBD1 (5 bases). Per germline, CDR1 GTSNPN and CDR2 SVGIG (reference sequence). CDR3 length: 11 amino acids. The CDR3 loop reads CALKAGPGYSF. In nucleotides, the CDR3 is TGTGCCTTAAAAGCAGGGCCGGGCTACAGCTTC.

This clonotype was detected many times. The rearrangement uses TRBV11-2 and TRBJ1-3, with D possibly TRBD1 on 5 matching bases. CDR1 SGHAT and CDR2 FQNNGV come from the germline V gene. The CDR3 is 15 amino acids. The ends were cut back, 0 bases at V and 4 bases at J, with 10 bases in the middle. The CDR3 DNA reads TGTGCCAGCAGCTTAGATTTGCGGGGGGGAAACACCATATATTTT. Translating gives CASSLDLRGGNTIYF. The full variable domain, completed using reference TRBV11-2 and TRBJ1-3, is EAGVAQSPRYKIIEKRQSVAFWCNPISGHATLYWYQQILGQGPKLLIQFQNNGVVDDSQLPKDRFSAERLKGVDSTLKIQPAKLEDSAVYLCASSLDLRGGNTIYFGEGSWLTVV.

This clonotype was seen many times. The chain has TRBV5-6 and TRBJ1-1; TRBD1 might be the D (5 bases). The CDR3 spans 13 residues. V lost 4 bases to trimming and J lost 3 bases, with 10 bases between them. CDR1 is SGHDT and CDR2 is YYEEEE in the germline V gene. CDR3 loop: CASSPGGDTEAFF. The CDR3 coding sequence is TGTGCCAGCAGCCCTGGGGGGGACACTGAAGCTTTCTTT.

In this sample, this clonotype turned up a few times. The CDR3 sequence is CASSAGGQNTEAFF. CDR3 sequence (DNA): TGTGCCAGTAGTGCTGGCGGTCAGAACACTGAAGCTTTCTTT. V and J are TRBV19 and TRBJ1-1; no definite D call. Germline values: CDR1 LNHDA, CDR2 SQIVND (reference sequence). This CDR3 is built from 14 residues. Trimming removed 5 bases at V and 1 base at J, with 11 bases between.

To note about this clonotype: The CDR3 ends on some other residue instead of the conserved phenylalanine or tryptophan, so this is likely a read error. Because the CDR3's place on the DNA is in doubt, the DNA is left out and the CDR3 is given as listed by TCRdb. The V and J genes are TRBV11-2 and TRBJ1-1. In germline, CDR1 is SGHAT, CDR2 FQNNGV. Both ends counted, the CDR3 spans 16 residues. Here the CDR3 reads CASSLSSSLMNTEDCL.

This clonotype occurred a few times. The J gene is TRBJ2-2, the V gene TRBV4-1; D is unresolved. The V gene lost 1 base and the J gene lost 6 bases, with 6 bases spanning the gap. The germline gives CDR1 MGHRA, CDR2 YSYEKL. This CDR3 region has 13 residues. CDR3 protein: CASSQGMAGELFF. The CDR3 DNA follows: TGCGCCAGCAGCCAAGGAATGGCCGGGGAGCTGTTTTTT.

This clonotype was seen ten or more times. The chain has TRBV30 and TRBJ2-7, with D maybe TRBD1 (7 bases). The germline gives CDR1 GTSNPN, CDR2 SVGIG (reference sequence). V lost 4 bases and J lost 7, with 11 bases in between. CDR3 size: 11 residues. The CDR3, as DNA: TGTGCCTGGACAGGGGGAGGTGAGCAGTACTTC. Its translation: CAWTGGGEQYF. Full variable domain (rest looked up from reference TRBV30 and TRBJ2-7): SQTIHQWPATLVQPVGSPLSLECTVEGTSNPNLYWYRQAAGRGLQLLFYSVGIGQISSEVPQNLSASRPQDRQFILSSKKLLLSDSGFYLCAWTGGGEQYFGPGTRLTVT.

The chain employs TRBV3-1 and TRBJ2-7, with D perhaps matching TRBD2 (5 bases). V lost 3 bases to trimming and J lost 2 bases, with 11 bases between them. The CDR3 is 14 amino acids. CDR1 is LGHDT, CDR2 YNNKEL, per germline (reference sequence). The CDR3 is CASSHRTATYEQYF. CDR3 sequence (DNA): TGTGCCAGCAGCCACCGGACTGCCACCTACGAGCAGTACTTC.

This clonotype was recorded at least ten times. CDR3 region: CASSPESKNIQYF. The CDR3 DNA reads as TGTGCCAGCAGCCCGGAAAGTAAAAACATTCAGTACTTC. The rearrangement joins TRBV3-1 to TRBJ2-4; D not resolved. V lost 4 bases and J 4 bases, leaving 8 bases between the germline ends. Germline V gene data show CDR1 as LGHDT and CDR2 as YNNKEL (reference sequence). This CDR3 spans 13 amino acids.

This clonotype was observed many times. The genes are TRBV12-3 or TRBV12-4 and TRBJ2-7, with a weak D call TRBD2 (5 bases). The V and J ends lost 3 bases and 1 base respectively, with 10 bases between them. The CDR3 spans 14 residues. CDR3 residues: CASSLLRVSYEQYF. The DNA for the CDR3 is TGTGCCAGCAGTTTGTTGCGGGTTTCCTACGAGCAGTACTTC.

This chain joins TRBV12-3 or TRBV12-4 and TRBJ2-5, with TRBD2 matching over 7 bases. The trim removed 6 bases at V and 11 bases at J, leaving 15 bases unmatched. The CDR3 is 14 amino acids. CDR3: CASRHSGTRGEQYF. As DNA, the CDR3 is TGTGCCAGCAGGCACTCCGGGACCCGGGGGGAGCAGTACTTC.

This clonotype was seen repeatedly, ten times or more. This sequence joins TRBV7-8 and TRBJ1-3; D is ambiguous. The length of the CDR3 is 13 residues. Germline CDR1 and CDR2: SGHVS and FQNEAQ. Trimming took 0 bases from V and 1 from J, leaving 1 base between them. The CDR3 bases are TGTGCCAGCAGCTTAGCGTCTGGAAACACCATATATTTT. Residues: CASSLASGNTIYF. Combining the CDR3 with reference TRBV7-8 and TRBJ1-3 gives the whole variable domain GAGVSQSPRYKVAKRGQDVALRCDPISGHVSLFWYQQALGQGPEFLTYFQNEAQLDKSGLPSDRFFAERPEGSVSTLKIQRTQQEDSAVYLCASSLASGNTIYFGEGSWLTVV.

In its sample, this clonotype was seen many times. The chain combines TRBV28 with TRBJ1-1, with a possible D match to TRBD1 (5 bases). V gave up 6 bases and J gave up 1 base, with 21 bases separating them. The CDR3 spans 17 residues. The germline CDR1 and CDR2 sequences are MDHEN and SYDVKM. The CDR3 coding sequence is TGTGCCAGCAGAACACCTGCCACGGGGGGACCGAACACTGAAGCTTTCTTT. Residues: CASRTPATGGPNTEAFF.

This clonotype was recorded many times. The gene calls are TRBV27 and TRBJ1-2; D not certain. Per germline, CDR1 MNHEY and CDR2 SMNVEV (reference sequence). V was pared by 6 bases and J by 4 bases, with 12 bases between. The CDR3 is made up of 13 amino acids. DNA for the CDR3: TGTGCCAGCAGATTGAGGGCCGGCTATGGCTACACCTTC. Protein: CASRLRAGYGYTF.

The chain is built from TRBV28 and TRBJ2-7, with a weak D call TRBD1 (6 bases). The V end was cut by 6 bases, the J end by 5 bases, with 14 bases between. Germline V gene sequence: CDR1 MDHEN, CDR2 SYDVKM. CDR3 length equals 13 residues. This chain's CDR3 is CASRGDISNEQYF. The DNA of the CDR3 is TGTGCCAGCAGGGGGGACATAAGTAACGAGCAGTACTTC.

The rearrangement uses TRBV10-2 and TRBJ1-2, with D unclear. CDR1 is WSHSY, CDR2 SAAADI, per germline. The V end was cut by 6 bases, the J end by 5 bases, with 10 bases between. The CDR3 totals 12 residues. This chain's CDR3 is CASSSQRYGYTF. The CDR3 DNA is TGCGCCAGCAGCAGCCAGAGATATGGCTACACCTTC.

This clonotype appeared many times. The chain employs TRBV28 and TRBJ1-1; no clear D. CDR1 MDHEN and CDR2 SYDVKM come from the germline V gene. V lost 5 bases, J lost 0 bases, and 10 bases lay in between. The CDR3 covers 14 residues. CDR3 bases: TGTGCCAGCAGTCCCCCTACCATGAACACTGAAGCTTTCTTT. This sequence encodes CASSPPTMNTEAFF.

The sample holds a few counts of this clonotype. In DNA form, the CDR3 reads TGTGCCAGCAGCAAGGGGGGGAACACTGAAGCTTTCTTT. Amino acids: CASSKGGNTEAFF. The rearrangement links TRBV11-3 to TRBJ1-1, with D perhaps TRBD1 (6 bases). This CDR3 region has 13 residues. Per the germline V gene, CDR1 is SGHNT and CDR2 is YENEEA. The V gene lost 5 bases and the J gene lost 1 base, with 8 bases spanning the gap.

This clonotype was detected many times. This chain connects TRBV6-2 or TRBV6-3 to TRBJ2-7; D gene uncertain. Germline-derived CDR1 and CDR2 are MNHEY and SVGEGT. The CDR3 totals 15 residues. V lost 0 bases, J lost 5 bases, and 14 bases lay in between. CDR3 region: CASSYSTPQPHEQYF. In nucleotides, the CDR3 is TGTGCCAGCAGTTACTCCACCCCCCAGCCCCACGAGCAGTACTTC.

This clonotype came up many times. V gene TRBV12-3 or TRBV12-4 combines with J gene TRBJ2-7; D possibly corresponds to TRBD1 (5 bases). The length of the CDR3 is 14 residues. V was trimmed by 3 bases and J by 2 bases, leaving 11 bases between them. The CDR3 bases are TGTGCCAGCAGTTTGAAGGACACAACCTACGAGCAGTACTTC. It translates to CASSLKDTTYEQYF.